This T cell receptor beta chain was retrieved from a study of blood T cell repertoires in COVID-19. The germline V and J ends were trimmed by 0 bases and 6 bases, with 15 bases remaining between them. The CDR3 length is 15 residues. Germline CDR1 is SGDLS and CDR2 is YYNGEE. TCRdb keeps only in-frame clones here, not all; method: immunoSEQ multiplex PCR. The top ten clones hold about 10% of a sample with 200,000 to 250,000 clones, roughly 85% of them seen once. The material sequenced was PBMCs or T cells enriched from blood (not recorded which). The TCR sequence derives from a man aged 25-45 years who had recovered from COVID-19. The genes are TRBV9 and TRBJ1-2; D perhaps matches TRBD1 (6 bases). In DNA form, the CDR3 reads TGTGCCAGCAGCGTAGGTTACCCCACAGGGAATGGCTACACCTTC. Protein product: CASSVGYPTGNGYTF.